This T cell receptor (beta chain) derives from a study of blood T cell repertoires in COVID-19 (dated by TCRdb to 2018 to 2021). About the study as a whole: Samples covering the acute and convalescent phases of COVID-19 were provided by collaborators in the United States, Italy and Spain. Where HLA class I and class II types were available, the types were taken from metadata supplied by the sample provider, not from assay-based typing. A de-identified subject ID, COVID-19 status, age in years and sex were almost always included in the sample metadata. The dataset comprised deeply sampled blood TCRbeta repertoires from subjects exposed to, actively infected with, or recovered from COVID-19. The repertoires were released in a freely available public database intended as a resource for research on the immune response to SARS-CoV-2. The prospective study material was composed of cDNA or gDNA derived from T cells, B-cell-depleted T cells, or PBMCs. The samples were drawn from the first 160 participants of the ongoing ImmuneRACE study and from over a thousand subjects provided by 6 global collaborators. What the study reported, not specific to this receptor: The quantity of clinical and demographic metadata differed by source and by participant and was supplied without curation.

Trimming accounts for 3 bases at V and 0 bases at J, while the number of junction bases matched to no gene is 10. The CDR3 contains 19 residues, cysteine and phenylalanine counted. CDR3 DNA is the only sequence kept; it has 57 bases, read in frame from the first base. For CDR1 and CDR2, the germline V gene lists MGHRA and YSYEKL. At one collaborating source in Seattle, patients were enrolled during active infection and were followed longitudinally through the course of disease. Collaborating institutions collected whole blood in K2EDTA tubes following their own protocols. For TCRbeta analysis, collaborators shipped samples as frozen whole blood, isolated PBMCs, or DNA extracted from either of those sample types. TCRbeta CDR3 regions were amplified from genomic DNA by means of the immunoSEQ Assay, a bias-controlled multiplex PCR. From the authors' description of their analysis: The number of nucleated cells in each sample was estimated by amplification of reference gene primers within the assay. To quantify the absolute abundance of each unique TCRbeta CDR3 rearrangement, sequence reads were collapsed and filtered. For each sample, productive Simpson clonality was calculated by taking the square root of Simpson's diversity index across productive rearrangements. Imported from immuneACCESS, the table was reduced by TCRdb to in-frame sequences with V and J called. These copies leave out some clones; in studies compared against another copy, an unresolved V gene accounts for under half, and the cause of the remainder is not known. Clonal size and the V and J genes are those of that table, whereas D and trimming came from the DNA. This sample has some 390,000 clones in its table, and around 87% of those were observed once. Approximately 2.5% of the sample goes to the ten largest clones.

This clone has only one observation. Its cognate antigen has yet to be identified. No much larger clonotype is one base removed from it; base qualities were not supplied. This TCR was sampled from a woman aged 55-70 years with COVID-19, enrolled during active disease. The V and J genes are TRBV4-1 and TRBJ2-7, with 14 bases matching TRBD2. Sequenced sample: peripheral blood. The CDR3 has the sequence CASSQAGTSGGPTSYEQYF. At the DNA level, the sequence is TGCGCCAGCAGCCAGGCCGGGACTAGCGGGGGCCCTACCTCCTACGAGCAGTACTTC.